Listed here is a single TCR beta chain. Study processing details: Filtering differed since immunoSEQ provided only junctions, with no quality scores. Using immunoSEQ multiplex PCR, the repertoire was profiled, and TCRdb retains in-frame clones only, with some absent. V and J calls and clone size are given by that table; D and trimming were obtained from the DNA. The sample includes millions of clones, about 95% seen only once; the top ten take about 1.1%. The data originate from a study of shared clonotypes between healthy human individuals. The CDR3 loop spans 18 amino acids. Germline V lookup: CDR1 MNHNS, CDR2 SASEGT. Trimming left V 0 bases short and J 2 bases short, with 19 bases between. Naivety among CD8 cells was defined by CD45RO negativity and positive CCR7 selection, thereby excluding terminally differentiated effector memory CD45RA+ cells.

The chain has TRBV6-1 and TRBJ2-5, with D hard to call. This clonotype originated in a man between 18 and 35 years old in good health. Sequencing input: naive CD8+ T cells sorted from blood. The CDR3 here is CASSEAHLGPRLQETQYF. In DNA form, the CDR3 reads TGTGCCAGCAGTGAAGCGCATCTAGGGCCTCGGCTTCAAGAGACCCAGTACTTC.